Below are 5 T cell receptor beta chains sequenced from a single sample in a study of PD-L1 blockade in urothelial cancer. Time point reported: peripheral blood 6 weeks after treatment start. Here immunoSEQ multiplex PCR was the method, and the copy in TCRdb shows in-frame clones only, minus some. The data contain about 43,000 clones, roughly 85% of them singletons. Source: PBMCs, taken around atezolizumab (anti-PD-L1) treatment. The source is a man aged 60 to 69 with urothelial cancer.

The rearrangement uses TRBV5-1 and TRBJ1-1; D is unclear. The CDR3 sequence is 14 residues long. The ends were cut back, 4 bases at V and 5 bases at J, with 15 bases in the middle. Germline loops: CDR1 SGHRS, CDR2 YFSETQ. CDR3 loop: CASSPEVSGTEAFF. The DNA for the CDR3 is TGCGCCAGCAGCCCCGAGGTTTCCGGGACTGAAGCTTTCTTT.

The chain joins TRBV6-4 to TRBJ2-3; TRBD1 agrees at 7 bases. The CDR3 is made up of 15 amino acids. CDR1 and CDR2 from the germline V gene are MRHNA and SNTAGT. Trimming at V came to 2 bases and at J to 3 bases, leaving 5 bases not matched to a gene. CDR3 DNA sequence: TGTGCCAGCAGTGACACAGGGGCTCCTACAGATACGCAGTATTTT. Translated: CASSDTGAPTDTQYF.

The V and J genes are TRBV5-1 and TRBJ1-6; D perhaps matches TRBD1 (6 bases). Germline CDR1 reads SGHRS; CDR2 reads YFSETQ. V lost 0 bases and J lost 9, with 13 bases in between. The CDR3 has 15 amino acids. This CDR3 reads CASSLDGTRTSPLHF. DNA of the CDR3: TGCGCCAGCAGCTTGGATGGGACAAGGACTTCACCCCTCCACTTT.

The CDR3 DNA is TGCGCCAGCAGCTTAAACCTAGCGGGGGTCAATGAGCAGTTCTTC. It encodes CASSLNLAGVNEQFF. V usage is TRBV5-1 and J usage is TRBJ2-1; 10 positions match TRBD2. Germline-derived CDR1 and CDR2 are SGHRS and YFSETQ. J lost 6 bases, V lost 2 bases, and 5 bases had no gene match. This CDR3 contains 15 residues.

In its sample, this clone was seen once. The V and J genes are TRBV6-5 and TRBJ2-5; the D gene is possibly TRBD2 (5 bases). The CDR3 has 16 amino acids. Germline assignment: CDR1 MNHEY and CDR2 SVGAGI. The ends were cut back, 2 bases at V and 3 bases at J, with 16 bases in the middle. The CDR3 region has the DNA TGTGCCAGCAGTTACCAGCCGGGAATTCAAAAAGAGACCCAGTACTTC. Translation gives CASSYQPGIQKETQYF.